Sequencing of this T cell receptor beta chain was carried out in a study of CD8+ T cells in alopecia areata. General observations from the study: Clonality exceeded that of normal scalp in lesional scalp, most notably in alopecia totalis/universalis. Patients showed less clear TCR sequence sharing than mice, possibly partly because of HLA diversity.

A remark on this clone: Its antigen is still unknown.

This CDR3 contains 13 residues. CDR1 and CDR2 (germline): MNHEY, SVGAGI. V was pared by 6 bases and J by 3 bases, with 5 bases of the junction left unmatched. Following RNA extraction, reverse transcription yielded cDNA that acted as the sequencing template. Assay: immunoSEQ multiplex PCR; the TCRdb copy retains only in-frame clones and omits some. The data show 150,000 to 200,000 clones, 50% to 70% seen once. The V gene is TRBV6-5, the J gene TRBJ2-7; 7 bases map to TRBD1. The clonotype was recovered from a human donor with alopecia areata. This specimen was CD4+ T cells sorted from blood, taken at week 0. The CDR3 sequence: CASRMTGSYEQYF. CDR3 in DNA: TGTGCCAGCAGAATGACAGGGAGCTACGAGCAGTACTTC.